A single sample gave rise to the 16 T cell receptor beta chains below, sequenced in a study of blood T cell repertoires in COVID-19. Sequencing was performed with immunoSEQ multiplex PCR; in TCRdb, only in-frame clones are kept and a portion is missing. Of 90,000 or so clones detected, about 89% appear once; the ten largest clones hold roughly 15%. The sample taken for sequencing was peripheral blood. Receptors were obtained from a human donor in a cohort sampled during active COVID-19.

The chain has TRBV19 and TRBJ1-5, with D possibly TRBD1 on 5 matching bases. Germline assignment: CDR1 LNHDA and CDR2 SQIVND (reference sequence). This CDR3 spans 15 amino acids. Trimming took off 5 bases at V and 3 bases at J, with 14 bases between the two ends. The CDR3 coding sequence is TGTGCCAGTAGTCCCATGGGGGGGAACAATCAGCCCCAGCATTTT. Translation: CASSPMGGNNQPQHF.

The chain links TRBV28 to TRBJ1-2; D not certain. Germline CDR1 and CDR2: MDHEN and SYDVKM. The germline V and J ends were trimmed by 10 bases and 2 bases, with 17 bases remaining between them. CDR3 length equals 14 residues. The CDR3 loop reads CANRRAGGNYGYTF. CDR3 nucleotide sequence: TGTGCCAATAGACGAGCGGGAGGGAACTATGGCTACACCTTC.

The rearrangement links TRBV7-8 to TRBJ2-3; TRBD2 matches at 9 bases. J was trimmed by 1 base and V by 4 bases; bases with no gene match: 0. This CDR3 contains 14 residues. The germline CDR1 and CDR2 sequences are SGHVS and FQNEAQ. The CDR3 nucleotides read TGTGCCAGCAGCTCTAGCGGGGGCACAGATACGCAGTATTTT. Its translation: CASSSSGGTDTQYF.

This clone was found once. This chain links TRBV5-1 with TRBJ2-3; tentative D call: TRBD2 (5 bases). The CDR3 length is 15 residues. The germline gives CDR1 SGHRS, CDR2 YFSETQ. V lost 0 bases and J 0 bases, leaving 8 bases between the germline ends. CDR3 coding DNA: TGCGCCAGCAGCTTGGTTCCGGGAAGCACAGATACGCAGTATTTT. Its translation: CASSLVPGSTDTQYF.

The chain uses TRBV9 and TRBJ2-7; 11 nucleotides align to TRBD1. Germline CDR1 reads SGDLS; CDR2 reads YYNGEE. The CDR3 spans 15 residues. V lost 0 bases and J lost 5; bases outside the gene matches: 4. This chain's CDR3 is CASSVGGQGVHEQYF. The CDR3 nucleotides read TGTGCCAGCAGCGTAGGGGGACAGGGGGTCCACGAGCAGTACTTC. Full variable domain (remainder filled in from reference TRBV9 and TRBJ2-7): DSGVTQTPKHLITATGQRVTLRCSPRSGDLSVYWYQQSLDQGLQFLIQYYNGEERAKGNILERFSAQQFPDLHSELNLSSLELGDSALYFCASSVGGQGVHEQYFGPGTRLTVT.

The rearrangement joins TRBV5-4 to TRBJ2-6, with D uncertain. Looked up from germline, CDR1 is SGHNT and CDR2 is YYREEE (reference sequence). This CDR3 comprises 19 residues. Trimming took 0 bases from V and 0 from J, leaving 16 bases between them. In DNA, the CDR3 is TGTGCCAGCAGCTTGGAAGCCCAGATACTAAACTCTGGGGCCAACGTCCTGACTTTC. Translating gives CASSLEAQILNSGANVLTF.

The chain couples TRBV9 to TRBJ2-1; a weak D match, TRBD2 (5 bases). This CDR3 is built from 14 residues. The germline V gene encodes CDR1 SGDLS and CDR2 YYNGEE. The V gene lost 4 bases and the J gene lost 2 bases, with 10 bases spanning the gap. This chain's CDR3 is CASSPRTAYNEQFF. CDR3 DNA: TGTGCCAGCAGCCCCCGGACTGCCTACAATGAGCAGTTCTTC. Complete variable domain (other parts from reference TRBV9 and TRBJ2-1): DSGVTQTPKHLITATGQRVTLRCSPRSGDLSVYWYQQSLDQGLQFLIQYYNGEERAKGNILERFSAQQFPDLHSELNLSSLELGDSALYFCASSPRTAYNEQFFGPGTRLTVL.

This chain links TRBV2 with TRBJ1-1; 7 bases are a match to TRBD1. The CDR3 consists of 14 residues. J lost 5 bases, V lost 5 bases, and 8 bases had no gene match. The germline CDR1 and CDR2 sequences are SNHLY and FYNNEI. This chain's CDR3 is CASSTDRVRTEAFF. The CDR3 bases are TGTGCCAGCAGTACCGACAGGGTTCGGACTGAAGCTTTCTTT.

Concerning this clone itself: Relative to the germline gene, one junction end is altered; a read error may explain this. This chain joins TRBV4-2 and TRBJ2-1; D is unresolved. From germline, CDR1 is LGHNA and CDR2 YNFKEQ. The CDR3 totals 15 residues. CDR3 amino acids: CASSEEFRSYNEQFF. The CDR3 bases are TGTGCCAGCAGCGAAGAATTCAGGTCTTACAATGAGCAGTTCTTC.

The CDR3 region is CASSQVFRGSKNIQYF. Here the CDR3 DNA reads TGCGCCAGCAGCCAAGTGTTCCGGGGGTCCAAAAACATTCAGTACTTC. This chain uses TRBV4-3 with TRBJ2-4; a possible D gene is TRBD2 (6 bases). The CDR3 consists of 16 residues. The germline V gene has CDR1 LGHNA and CDR2 YSLEER. Trimming shortened V by 1 base and J by 2 bases, and 12 bases separated the two germline ends.

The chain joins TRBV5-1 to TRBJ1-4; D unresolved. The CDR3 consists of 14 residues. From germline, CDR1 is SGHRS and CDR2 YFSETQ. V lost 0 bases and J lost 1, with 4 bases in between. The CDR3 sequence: CASSLGGTNEKLFF. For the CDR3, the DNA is TGCGCCAGCAGCTTGGGAGGAACTAATGAAAAACTGTTTTTT.

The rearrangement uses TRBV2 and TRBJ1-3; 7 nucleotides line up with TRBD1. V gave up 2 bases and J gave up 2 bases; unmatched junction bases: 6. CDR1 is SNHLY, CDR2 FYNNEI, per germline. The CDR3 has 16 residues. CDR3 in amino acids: CASSEIPGTAGNTIYF. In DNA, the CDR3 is TGTGCCAGCAGTGAAATTCCCGGGACAGCTGGAAACACCATATATTTT.

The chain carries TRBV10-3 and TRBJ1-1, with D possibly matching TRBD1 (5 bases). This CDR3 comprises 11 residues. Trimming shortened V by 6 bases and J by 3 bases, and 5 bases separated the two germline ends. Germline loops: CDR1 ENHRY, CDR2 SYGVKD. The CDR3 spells CAIRQDTEAFF. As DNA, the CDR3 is TGTGCCATCAGACAGGACACTGAAGCTTTCTTT.

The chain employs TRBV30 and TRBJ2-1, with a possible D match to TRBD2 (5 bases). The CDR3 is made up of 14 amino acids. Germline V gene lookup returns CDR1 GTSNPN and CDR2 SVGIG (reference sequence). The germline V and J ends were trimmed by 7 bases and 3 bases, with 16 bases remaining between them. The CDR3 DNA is TGTGCCTTGTTCGACGGGGTAGGCTACAATGAGCAGTTCTTC. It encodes CALFDGVGYNEQFF.

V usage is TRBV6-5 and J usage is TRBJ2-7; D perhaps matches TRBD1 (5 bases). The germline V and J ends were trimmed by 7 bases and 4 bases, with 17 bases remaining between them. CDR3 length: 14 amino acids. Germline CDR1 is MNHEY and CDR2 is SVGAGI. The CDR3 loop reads CASKGQGGSYEQYF. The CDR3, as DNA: TGTGCCAGCAAAGGGCAGGGCGGATCTTACGAGCAGTACTTC.

CDR3 bases: TGTGCCAGCAGTGTCGTTCGGAGCCAACAGGGAGGCTACACCTTC. Protein sequence: CASSVVRSQQGGYTF. The chain joins TRBV2 to TRBJ1-2; D possibly corresponds to TRBD1 (6 bases). This CDR3 comprises 15 residues. Germline CDR1 and CDR2: SNHLY and FYNNEI. V lost 4 bases, J lost 8 bases, and 20 bases lay in between.